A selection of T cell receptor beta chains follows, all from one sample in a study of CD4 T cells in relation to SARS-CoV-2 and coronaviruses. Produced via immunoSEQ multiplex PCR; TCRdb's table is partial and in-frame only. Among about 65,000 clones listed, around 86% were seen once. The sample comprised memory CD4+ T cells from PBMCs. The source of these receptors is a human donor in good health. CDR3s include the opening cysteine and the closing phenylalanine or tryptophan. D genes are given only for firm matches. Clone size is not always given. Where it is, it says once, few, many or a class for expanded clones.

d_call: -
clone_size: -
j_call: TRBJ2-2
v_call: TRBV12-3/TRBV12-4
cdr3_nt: TGTGCCAGCATGTCCACCGGGGAGCTGTTTTTT
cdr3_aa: CASMSTGELFF

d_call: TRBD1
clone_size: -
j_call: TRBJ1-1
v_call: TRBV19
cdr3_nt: TGTGCCAGTACAGGGGGCAGTAGACTGAACACTGAAGCTTTCTTT
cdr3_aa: CASTGGSRLNTEAFF

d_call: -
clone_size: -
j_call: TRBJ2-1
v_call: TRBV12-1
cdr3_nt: TGTGCCAGCGACCGGACTAGCGGGAGGAATGAGCAGTTCTTC
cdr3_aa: CASDRTSGRNEQFF

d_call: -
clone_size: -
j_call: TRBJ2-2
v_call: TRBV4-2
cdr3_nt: TGTGCCAGCAGCCGAGACCGAGGAGCCGGGGGTGGGCCCGGGGAGCTGTTTTTT
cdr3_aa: CASSRDRGAGGGPGELFF

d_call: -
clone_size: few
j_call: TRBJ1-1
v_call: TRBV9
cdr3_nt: TGTGCCAGCAGCTCCAATACGGGAATAACTGAAGCTTTCTTT
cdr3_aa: CASSSNTGITEAFF

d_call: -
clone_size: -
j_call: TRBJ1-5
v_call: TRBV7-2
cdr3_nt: TGTGCCAGCAGCCGGGACCCAAGCAATCAGCCCCAGCATTTT
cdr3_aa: CASSRDPSNQPQHF

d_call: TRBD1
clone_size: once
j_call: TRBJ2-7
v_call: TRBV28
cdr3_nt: TGTGCCAGCACTTCCGGGACAGAGCCATACGAGCAGTACTTC
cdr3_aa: CASTSGTEPYEQYF

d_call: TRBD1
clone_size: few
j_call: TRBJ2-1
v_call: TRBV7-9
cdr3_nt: TGTGCCAGCAGCTATCAAGTGACAGGGGACTACAATGAGCAGTTCTTC
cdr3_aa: CASSYQVTGDYNEQFF

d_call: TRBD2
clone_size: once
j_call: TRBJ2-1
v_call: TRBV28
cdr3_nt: TGTGCCAGCAGTTTATTGGGACTAGTGGATGAGCAGTTCTTC
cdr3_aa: CASSLLGLVDEQFF

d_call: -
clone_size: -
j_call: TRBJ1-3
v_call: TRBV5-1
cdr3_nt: TGCGCCAGCAGCCAACTGGGCTCTGGAAACACCATATATTTT
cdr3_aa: CASSQLGSGNTIYF

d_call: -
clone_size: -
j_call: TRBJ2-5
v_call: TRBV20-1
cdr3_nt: TGCAGTGCTAGTCCTAGCAGAGAGACCCAGTACTTC
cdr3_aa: CSASPSRETQYF

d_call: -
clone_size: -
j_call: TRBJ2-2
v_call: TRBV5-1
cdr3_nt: TGCGCCAGCAGCCGGACCTCGGGGTCCGGGGAGCTGTTTTTT
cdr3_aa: CASSRTSGSGELFF

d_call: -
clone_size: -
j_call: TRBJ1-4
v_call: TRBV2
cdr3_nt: TGTGCCAGCACGTTAGAGATAAATGAAAAACTGTTTTTT
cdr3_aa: CASTLEINEKLFF

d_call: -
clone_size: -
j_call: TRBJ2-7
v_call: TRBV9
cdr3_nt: TGTGCCAGCAGCGTAGACGCGGGCCGTAACTACGAGCAGTACTTC
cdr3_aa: CASSVDAGRNYEQYF

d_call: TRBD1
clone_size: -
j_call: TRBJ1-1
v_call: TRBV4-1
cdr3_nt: TGCGCCAGCAGCCCCCGACAGGGGACACCGAACACTGAAGCTTTCTTT
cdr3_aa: CASSPRQGTPNTEAFF

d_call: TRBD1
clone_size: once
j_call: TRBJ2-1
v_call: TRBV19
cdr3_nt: TGTGCCAGTGGCAACGACAGGGACCCCTACAATGAGCAGTTCTTC
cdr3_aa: CASGNDRDPYNEQFF

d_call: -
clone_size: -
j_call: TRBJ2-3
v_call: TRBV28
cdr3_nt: TGTGCCAGCAGCCAAGGGGGGAAGAGCACAGATACGCAGTATTTT
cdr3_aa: CASSQGGKSTDTQYF

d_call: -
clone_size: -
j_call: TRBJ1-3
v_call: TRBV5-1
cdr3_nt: TGCGCCAGCAGCTTGGCAGGGGTTAGGTACGGAAACACCATATATTTT
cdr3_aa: CASSLAGVRYGNTIYF

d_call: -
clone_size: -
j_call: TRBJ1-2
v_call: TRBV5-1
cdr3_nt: TGCGCCAGCAGCTTGGCCGAGTCTACTACCTTC
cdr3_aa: CASSLAESTTF

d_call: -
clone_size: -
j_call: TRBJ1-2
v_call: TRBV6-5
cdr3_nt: TGTGCCAGCAGTTACTCGGGGGGTGATCTCTACACCTTC
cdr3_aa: CASSYSGGDLYTF